The rows below give T cell receptor beta chains drawn from one sample of a study of T cell responses to AZD1222 COVID-19 vaccine. Profiled with immunoSEQ multiplex PCR; TCRdb holds only in-frame clones, not every one. The sample lists 140,000 or so clones; about 91% were seen once. The input for sequencing was peripheral blood, taken on day 0 of AZD1222 vaccination. These receptors originate from an adult in good health. The conserved cysteine and the conserved F or W are not part of the CDR3 here. The order of the fields is J gene, D gene, V gene, clone size, CDR3 protein. D genes are given only for firm matches. Rows may omit the clone size; those that give it use once, few, many or a size class.

>TRBJ2-7|TRBD1|TRBV27|.
ASSLSDRVAAYEQY
>TRBJ1-1|.|TRBV4-1|.
ASSQDVPGITEAF
>TRBJ2-3|TRBD2|TRBV9|.
ASSVVASGGAGTDTQY
>TRBJ1-3|.|TRBV9|.
ASSTRYGNTIY
>TRBJ1-2|.|TRBV10-1|.
ASRRAASYGYT
>TRBJ2-5|TRBD1|TRBV5-1|.
ASSLLQGQETQY
>TRBJ2-3|.|TRBV3-1/TRBV3-2|.
ASSQAPPQGIISSTDTQY
>TRBJ2-7|.|TRBV7-9|.
ASSLAGTVALGQY
>TRBJ2-1|.|TRBV13|.
ASIPSSSYNEQF
>TRBJ1-3|.|TRBV10-3|.
AISGSRGTSGNTIY
>TRBJ1-1|.|TRBV5-1|.
ASSLGGSGTEAF
>TRBJ2-5|TRBD1|TRBV6-4|.
ASSGTGHHYLQETQY
>TRBJ2-7|.|TRBV5-1|.
ASSLDGGLREQY
>TRBJ2-7|TRBD1|TRBV11-2|.
ASSSYRGYEQY
>TRBJ2-7|.|TRBV5-4|.
ASSFSPGRSYEQY
>TRBJ2-1|.|TRBV7-3|.
ASSPAPYNEQF
>TRBJ1-1|TRBD1|TRBV19|.
ASSTWDSEAF
>TRBJ2-1|TRBD1|TRBV19|once
ASSNNRGNSYNEQF
>TRBJ2-3|.|TRBV5-1|.
ASSLTGQRADTQY
>TRBJ1-1|.|TRBV24-1|.
ATSAGKTDTEAF
>TRBJ2-7|TRBD2|TRBV5-1|.
ASSSVGDSGGQQY
>TRBJ1-6|TRBD1|TRBV19|.
ATGTRDRGPNSPLH
>TRBJ1-1|.|TRBV15|.
ATSPRMNTEAF
>TRBJ2-7|TRBD2|TRBV6-5|.
ASSSGTSGGQQY
>TRBJ2-3|.|TRBV7-3|.
ASSSRRGTDTQY
>TRBJ2-7|TRBD2|TRBV10-1|.
ALQTGTKPYEQY
>TRBJ1-5|TRBD1|TRBV15|.
ATSRTRDSRIGGNQPQH
>TRBJ1-2|.|TRBV6-2/TRBV6-3|.
ASSPMIVAYGYT
>TRBJ2-3|.|TRBV7-9|.
ASSPKIRDTQY
>TRBJ2-5|TRBD1|TRBV6-5|once
ASSSLGQSQETQY
>TRBJ2-5|TRBD1|TRBV2|.
ASSIQGLQETQY
>TRBJ1-5|TRBD1|TRBV4-1|.
ASSQEQGADQPQH
>TRBJ2-3|.|TRBV2|.
ASSVETSPTDTQY
>TRBJ1-4|.|TRBV6-5|.
ASSYSRIANEKLF
>TRBJ2-3|.|TRBV6-2/TRBV6-3|.
ASSYSGIYPDTQY
>TRBJ1-5|.|TRBV4-2|.
ASSQGGNQPQH
>TRBJ1-4|.|TRBV24-1|.
ATSDPVEGAEKLF
>TRBJ2-4|.|TRBV18|.
ASSPWKNIQY
>TRBJ1-1|TRBD1|TRBV19|.
ASSPGQAGDTEAF
>TRBJ1-1|.|TRBV29-1|.
SVGPPRGVTEAF
>TRBJ2-3|.|TRBV5-1|.
ASSLAGARATDTQY
>TRBJ2-3|.|TRBV27|.
ASSFRDGTSTDTQY
>TRBJ2-5|TRBD1|TRBV6-6|.
ASSYSRGTGQETQY
>TRBJ1-1|TRBD1|TRBV2|.
ASRGQGSVDGDTEAF
>TRBJ2-2|.|TRBV11-1|.
ASTPGSPDTGELF
>TRBJ1-1|.|TRBV6-2/TRBV6-3|few
ASSYSQNTEAF
>TRBJ1-2|.|TRBV6-2/TRBV6-3|.
ASSNGAGGYT
>TRBJ1-2|.|TRBV19|.
ASKTAGGNYGYT
>TRBJ1-3|.|TRBV5-1|.
ASSSRTDGNTIY
>TRBJ1-6|TRBD1|TRBV18|.
ASSLTGGFDSPLH
>TRBJ1-2|TRBD1|TRBV7-9|.
ASSGQAVYGYT
>TRBJ2-7|.|TRBV12-3/TRBV12-4|.
ASSLQYGYEQY